These 6 T cell receptor beta chains came from one sample sequenced in a study of blood T cell repertoires in COVID-19. Produced via immunoSEQ multiplex PCR; TCRdb's table is partial and in-frame only. The sample lists more than 300,000 clones; 75% to 90% were seen once. Sequencing input: PBMCs or T cells enriched from blood (not recorded which). The receptors derive from a woman in her fifties or sixties who had recovered from COVID-19.

This clone has just one count. V gene TRBV15 combines with J gene TRBJ2-7; the D gene is possibly TRBD1 (5 bases). Trimming removed 5 bases from V and 7 bases from J, with 15 bases in between. Germline V CDR1 and CDR2: LNHNV, YYDKDF (reference sequence). The CDR3 is 13 residues long. In nucleotides, the CDR3 is TGTGCCACCAGCCCCCCCCTTCCAGGGGAGCAGTACTTC. It translates to CATSPPLPGEQYF. Based on the CDR3 plus reference TRBV15 and TRBJ2-7, the full variable domain is DAMVIQNPRYQVTQFGKPVTLSCSQTLNHNVMYWYQQKSSQAPKLLFHYYDKDFNNEADTPDNFQSRRPNTSFCFLDIRSPGLGDTAMYLCATSPPLPGEQYFGPGTRLTVT.

The rearrangement links TRBV12-3 or TRBV12-4 to TRBJ1-2, with 7 bases that match TRBD1. The CDR3 is 13 residues long. Trimming took 6 bases from V and 4 from J; bases not matched to a gene: 5. The CDR3 DNA reads TGTGCCAGCAGCTCCGGGACAGCCTATGGCTACACCTTC. Translated: CASSSGTAYGYTF.

This chain uses TRBV4-2 with TRBJ1-6; TRBD1 agrees at 8 bases. V shed 3 bases and J 5 bases; nucleotides not matched to a gene: 18. The CDR3 spans 20 residues. CDR1 is LGHNA and CDR2 is YNFKEQ in the germline V gene. CDR3: CASSQNLPNPTGANNSPLHF. CDR3 nucleotide sequence: TGTGCCAGCAGCCAGAACCTACCAAATCCGACAGGGGCTAATAATTCACCCCTCCACTTT.

This clone was counted between two and nine times. The genes are TRBV3-1 (or the pseudogene TRBV3-2) and TRBJ2-5, with 8 bases lining up with TRBD1. Germline loops: CDR1 LGHDT, CDR2 YNNKEL (reference sequence). This CDR3 is built from 17 residues. J was trimmed by 1 base and V by 5 bases; bases with no gene match: 12. The CDR3 spells CASSYSRTGWSQETQYF. CDR3 DNA: TGTGCCAGCAGCTACTCTCGGACAGGGTGGTCCCAAGAGACCCAGTACTTC.

The CDR3 nucleotides are TGTGCCATCAAACCGGGACTAGCGGGGGACAATGAGCAGTTCTTC. This sequence encodes CAIKPGLAGDNEQFF. The J gene is TRBJ2-1, the V gene TRBV10-3; 14 bases line up with TRBD2. The CDR3 runs to 15 residues. Germline CDR1 and CDR2: ENHRY and SYGVKD. V lost 7 bases and J lost 5; bases outside the gene matches: 4.

This clone was seen only once. V is TRBV5-4 and J is TRBJ1-3; 9 bases match TRBD1. Germline V CDR1 and CDR2: SGHNT, YYREEE (reference sequence). Trimming removed 1 base from V and 6 bases from J; junction bases left unmatched: 5. There are 15 residues in the CDR3. This CDR3 is CASSLSGQGINTIYF. CDR3 DNA: TGTGCCAGCAGCTTGTCGGGACAGGGAATAAACACCATATATTTT.